A single sample gave rise to the 14 T cell receptor beta chains below, sequenced in a study of monozygotic twins with inflammatory bowel disease. TCRdb re-called the 5' RACE reads and shows each CDR3 protein once, DNA omitted. The record lists approximately 85,000 distinct CDR3 sequences, of which the ten most abundant hold around 7.2%. Sequencing was carried out using blood. All receptors derive from a human donor with ulcerative colitis or Crohn's disease, or a healthy co-twin of an affected twin (not recorded which).

J is TRBJ2-1 and V is TRBV10-1; no DNA is available, so the TRBD2 call from TCRdb remains unchecked. The germline V gene has CDR1 WNHNN and CDR2 SYGVQD (reference sequence). The CDR3 extends over 15 amino acids. CDR3 sequence: CASSEIREGNNEQFF.

This sequence joins TRBV20-1 and TRBJ2-7; the D call of TRBD1 rests on TCRdb alone, since no DNA is present to check it. From germline, CDR1 is DFQATT and CDR2 SNEGSKA (reference sequence). The CDR3 spans 13 residues. CDR3 in amino acids: CSASGQGGYEQYF.

The CDR3 is CASSPGLGTGQPQHF. The rearrangement uses TRBV18 and TRBJ1-5. CDR1 is KGHSH, CDR2 LQKENI, per germline. This CDR3 region has 15 residues.

This rearrangement joins TRBV6-1 to TRBJ1-2; TCRdb reports TRBD1, a call that lacks DNA to check it against. This CDR3 spans 15 amino acids. CDR1 and CDR2 from the germline V gene are MNHNS and SASEGT. CDR3 loop: CASSEALTGAYGYTF.

The V and J genes are TRBV21-1 and TRBJ1-1. TRBV21-1 is termed a pseudogene. The CDR3 runs 15 residues. The chain's CDR3 is CASSSLGDRNTEAFF.

The chain couples TRBV20-1 to TRBJ1-3; TCRdb proposes TRBD1, but this gene call is untestable without DNA. Germline CDR1 and CDR2: DFQATT and SNEGSKA (reference sequence). The CDR3 has 14 amino acids. The CDR3 protein is CSARAGVTRNTIYF.

The chain is built from TRBV18 and TRBJ2-5; TCRdb indicates TRBD1, and absent DNA this call remains unverified. The CDR3 consists of 14 residues. CDR1 and CDR2 (germline): KGHSH, LQKENI. The CDR3: CASSHSGGQETQYF.

The rearrangement joins TRBV2 to TRBJ2-1; the TRBD2 assignment by TCRdb is unverifiable without DNA. The CDR3 length is 19 residues. The germline V gene has CDR1 SNHLY and CDR2 FYNNEI. This chain's CDR3 is CASSPLGTSAAITGNEQFF.

The chain has TRBV20-1 and TRBJ1-6; TCRdb names TRBD1, which stays unverified in the absence of DNA. The V gene's germline CDR1 is DFQATT and CDR2 SNEGSKA (reference sequence). The CDR3 spans 14 residues. The CDR3 region is CSARDLDSYSPLHF.

This chain's CDR3 is CASRAGQGTNAKNIQYF. The J gene is TRBJ2-4, the V gene TRBV2; TCRdb proposes TRBD1, but this gene call is untestable without DNA. Germline lookup yields CDR1 SNHLY and CDR2 FYNNEI. The CDR3 has 17 amino acids.

This CDR3 reads CSALGSMDQPQHF. V and J are TRBV20-1 and TRBJ1-5. Germline V gives CDR1 DFQATT, CDR2 SNEGSKA (reference sequence). The CDR3 consists of 13 residues.

The chain links TRBV6-6 to TRBJ1-2. The CDR3 is 13 amino acids. Germline CDR1 MNHNY, CDR2 SVGAGI (reference sequence). CDR3 residues: CASSYDANYGYTF.

This chain uses TRBV9 with TRBJ2-1; the D call of TRBD1 rests on TCRdb alone, since no DNA is present to check it. CDR3 length equals 13 residues. Germline-derived CDR1 and CDR2 are SGDLS and YYNGEE. The CDR3 reads CASSPAPGNEQFF.

The chain employs TRBV11-2 and TRBJ2-1; TCRdb returns TRBD2, unconfirmable since there is no DNA. The CDR3 sequence is 16 residues long. Germline V CDR1 and CDR2: SGHAT, FQNNGV. CDR3 in amino acids: CASSLDLAGGLDEQFF.